Sequencing of this T cell receptor (gamma chain) was carried out in a study of Vδ1+ human thymocytes. This clone was seen only a few times. Its target is unknown. Extracted RNA was reverse transcribed into cDNA. CDR3 amplicons came from multiplex PCR with pooled V-gene forward and constant-region reverse primers. TCRdb reapplied CATT to the multiplex PCR reads. The data contain 25,000 to 35,000 gamma-chain clones, 20% of them seen just once; the ten biggest clones take up under 2%. Points from the study as a whole: Bulk repertoire data may be misinterpreted because of unexpected Vdelta2 sequences. Despite high sort purity, approximately 21% of thymic T cell receptor delta sequences were Vdelta2. Many TRG clonotypes were shared between donors; TRD repertoires were essentially private. Thymic TRG and TRD repertoires appeared highly polyclonal, with Gaussian CDR3 length distributions.

The CDR3 runs to 13 residues. Germline V gives CDR1 GITISATS, CDR2 ISYDGTV (reference sequence). The V and J ends lost 3 bases and 3 bases, in that order; junction bases with no gene match: 5. Alphabeta T cells were depleted, then CD3+ Vdelta1+ Vdelta2- thymocytes were FACS-sorted. The rearrangement joins TRGV9 to TRGJ1 or TRGJ2. Sequencing was performed on Vdelta1+ gamma-delta thymocytes from the thymus. Subset defined: FACS-sorted CD3+ TCRalphabeta- TCRVdelta1+ TCRVdelta2- thymocytes. This TCR derives from a boy under two years old who had congenital heart surgery. The CDR3 spells CALWETFYYKKLF. The CDR3 bases are TGTGCCTTGTGGGAGACCTTTTATTATAAGAAACTCTTT.